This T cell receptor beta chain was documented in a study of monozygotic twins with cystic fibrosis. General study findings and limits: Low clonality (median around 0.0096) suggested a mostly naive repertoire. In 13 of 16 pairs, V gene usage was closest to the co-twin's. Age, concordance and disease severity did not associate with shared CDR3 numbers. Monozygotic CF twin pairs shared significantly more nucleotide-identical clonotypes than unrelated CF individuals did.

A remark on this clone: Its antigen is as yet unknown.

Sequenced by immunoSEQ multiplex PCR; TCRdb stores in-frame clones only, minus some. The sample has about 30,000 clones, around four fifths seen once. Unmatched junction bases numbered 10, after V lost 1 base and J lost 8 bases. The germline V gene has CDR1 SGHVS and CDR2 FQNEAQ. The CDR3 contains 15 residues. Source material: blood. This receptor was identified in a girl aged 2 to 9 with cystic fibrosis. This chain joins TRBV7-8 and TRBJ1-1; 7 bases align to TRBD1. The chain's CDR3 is CASSLEPGQKVEAFF. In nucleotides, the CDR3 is TGTGCCAGCAGCTTAGAACCGGGACAGAAGGTCGAAGCTTTCTTT.